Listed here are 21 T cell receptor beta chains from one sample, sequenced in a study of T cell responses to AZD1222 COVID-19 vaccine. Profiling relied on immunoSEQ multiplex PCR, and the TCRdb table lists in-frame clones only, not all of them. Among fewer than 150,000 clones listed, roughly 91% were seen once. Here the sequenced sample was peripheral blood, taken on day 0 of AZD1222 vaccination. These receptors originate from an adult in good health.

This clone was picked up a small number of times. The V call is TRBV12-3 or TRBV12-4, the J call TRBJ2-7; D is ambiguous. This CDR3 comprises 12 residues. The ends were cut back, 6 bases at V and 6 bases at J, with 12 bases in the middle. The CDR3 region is CASSPRWSEQYF. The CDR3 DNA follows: TGTGCCAGCAGCCCCCGGTGGAGCGAGCAGTACTTC.

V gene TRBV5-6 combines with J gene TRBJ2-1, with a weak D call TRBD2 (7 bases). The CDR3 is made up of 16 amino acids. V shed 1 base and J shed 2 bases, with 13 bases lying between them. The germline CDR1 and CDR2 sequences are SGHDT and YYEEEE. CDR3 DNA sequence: TGTGCCAGCAGCTTGAGGGGGAGGGTTACCTACAATGAGCAGTTCTTC. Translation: CASSLRGRVTYNEQFF. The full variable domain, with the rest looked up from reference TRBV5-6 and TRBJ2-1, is DAGVTQSPTHLIKTRGQQVTLRCSPKSGHDTVSWYQQALGQGPQFIFQYYEEEERQRGNFPDRFSGHQFPNYSSELNVNALLLGDSALYLCASSLRGRVTYNEQFFGPGTRLTVL.

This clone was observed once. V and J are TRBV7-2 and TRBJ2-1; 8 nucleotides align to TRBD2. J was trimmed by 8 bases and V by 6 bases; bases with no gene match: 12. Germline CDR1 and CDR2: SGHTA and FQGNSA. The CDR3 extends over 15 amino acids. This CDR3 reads CASSPTSGSSYEQFF. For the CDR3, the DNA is TGTGCCAGCAGTCCGACGAGCGGGAGCTCGTATGAGCAGTTCTTC.

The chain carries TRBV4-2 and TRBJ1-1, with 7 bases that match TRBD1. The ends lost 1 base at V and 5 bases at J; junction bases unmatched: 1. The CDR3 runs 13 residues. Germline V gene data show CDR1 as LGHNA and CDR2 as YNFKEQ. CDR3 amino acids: CASSQARGTEAFF. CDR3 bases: TGTGCCAGCAGCCAAGCCAGGGGGACTGAAGCTTTCTTT.

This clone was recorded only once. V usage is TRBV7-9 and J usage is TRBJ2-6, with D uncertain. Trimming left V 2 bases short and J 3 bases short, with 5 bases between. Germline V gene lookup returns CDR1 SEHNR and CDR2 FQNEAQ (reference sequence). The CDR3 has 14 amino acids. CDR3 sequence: CASSLTFGANVLTF. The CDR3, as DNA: TGTGCCAGCAGCTTAACCTTTGGGGCCAACGTCCTGACTTTC.

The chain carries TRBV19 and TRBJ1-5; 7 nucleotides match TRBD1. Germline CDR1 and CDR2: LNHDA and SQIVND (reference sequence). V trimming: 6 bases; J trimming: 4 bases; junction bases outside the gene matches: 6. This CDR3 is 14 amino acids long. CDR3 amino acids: CASRWQGENQPQHF. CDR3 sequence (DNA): TGTGCCAGTAGGTGGCAGGGGGAAAATCAGCCCCAGCATTTT.

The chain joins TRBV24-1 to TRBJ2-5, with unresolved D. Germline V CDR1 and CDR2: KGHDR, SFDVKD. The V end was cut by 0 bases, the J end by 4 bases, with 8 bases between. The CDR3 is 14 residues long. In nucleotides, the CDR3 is TGTGCCACCAGTGATTTGCTCCATCCAGAGACCCAGTACTTC. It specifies CATSDLLHPETQYF.

This CDR3 is CASSQVGGQGVAGELFF. For the CDR3, the DNA is TGCGCCAGCAGCCAAGTCGGTGGACAGGGGGTGGCCGGGGAGCTGTTTTTT. V is TRBV4-3 and J is TRBJ2-2; 10 positions agree with TRBD1. CDR3 length: 17 amino acids. Germline CDR1 and CDR2: LGHNA and YSLEER. The V gene end was trimmed by 1 base and the J gene end by 6 bases; junction bases not matched to a gene: 8.

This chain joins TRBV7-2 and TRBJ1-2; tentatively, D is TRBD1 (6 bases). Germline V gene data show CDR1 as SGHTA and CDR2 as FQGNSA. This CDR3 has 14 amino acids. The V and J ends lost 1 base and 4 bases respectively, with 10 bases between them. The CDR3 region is CASSLDRAAYGYTF. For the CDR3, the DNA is TGTGCCAGCAGCTTAGACAGGGCAGCCTATGGCTACACCTTC.

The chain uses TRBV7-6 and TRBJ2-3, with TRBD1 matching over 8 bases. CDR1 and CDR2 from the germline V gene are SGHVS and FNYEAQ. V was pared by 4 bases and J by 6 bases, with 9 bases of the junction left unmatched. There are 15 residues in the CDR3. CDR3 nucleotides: TGTGCCAGCAGCTCGGACAGGGCAGGAGGGGATACGCAGTATTTT. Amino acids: CASSSDRAGGDTQYF. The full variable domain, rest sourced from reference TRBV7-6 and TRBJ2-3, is GAGVSQSPRYKVTKRGQDVALRCDPISGHVSLYWYRQALGQGPEFLTYFNYEAQQDKSGLPNDRFSAERPEGSISTLTIQRTEQRDSAMYRCASSSDRAGGDTQYFGPGTRLTVL.

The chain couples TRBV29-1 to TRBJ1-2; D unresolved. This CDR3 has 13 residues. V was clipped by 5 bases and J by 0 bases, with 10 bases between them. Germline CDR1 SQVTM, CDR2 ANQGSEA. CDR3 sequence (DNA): TGCAGCGTTAAGGACCTCGCTAACTATGGCTACACCTTC. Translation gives CSVKDLANYGYTF.

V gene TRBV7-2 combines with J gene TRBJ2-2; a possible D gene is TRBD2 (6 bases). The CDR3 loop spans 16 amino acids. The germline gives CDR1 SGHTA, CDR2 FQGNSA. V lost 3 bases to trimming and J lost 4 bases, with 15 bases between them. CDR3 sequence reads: CASSFFSGRGTGELFF. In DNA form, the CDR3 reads TGTGCCAGCAGCTTTTTCTCCGGGCGGGGCACCGGGGAGCTGTTTTTT.

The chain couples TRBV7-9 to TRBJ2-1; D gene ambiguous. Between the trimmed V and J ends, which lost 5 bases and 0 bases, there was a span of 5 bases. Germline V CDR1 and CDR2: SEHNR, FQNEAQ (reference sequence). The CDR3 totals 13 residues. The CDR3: CASSLGSYNEQFF. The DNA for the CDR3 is TGTGCCAGCAGCCTGGGCTCCTACAATGAGCAGTTCTTC.

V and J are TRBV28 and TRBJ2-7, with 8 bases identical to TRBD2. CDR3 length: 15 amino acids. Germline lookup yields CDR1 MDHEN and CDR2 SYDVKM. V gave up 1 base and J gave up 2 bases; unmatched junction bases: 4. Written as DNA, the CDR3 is TGTGCCAGCAGTTTATACGCGGGGGGAACCTACGAGCAGTACTTC. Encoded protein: CASSLYAGGTYEQYF.

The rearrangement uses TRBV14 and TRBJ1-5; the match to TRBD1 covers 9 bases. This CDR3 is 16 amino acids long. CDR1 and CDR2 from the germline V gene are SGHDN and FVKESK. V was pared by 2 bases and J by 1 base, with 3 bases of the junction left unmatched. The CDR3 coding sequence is TGTGCCAGCAGCCAAACACAGGGGGCGAGCAATCAGCCCCAGCATTTT. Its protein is CASSQTQGASNQPQHF. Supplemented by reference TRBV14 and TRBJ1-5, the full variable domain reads EAGVTQFPSHSVIEKGQTVTLRCDPISGHDNLYWYRRVMGKEIKFLLHFVKESKQDESGMPNNRFLAERTGGTYSTLKVQPAELEDSGVYFCASSQTQGASNQPQHFGDGTRLSIL.

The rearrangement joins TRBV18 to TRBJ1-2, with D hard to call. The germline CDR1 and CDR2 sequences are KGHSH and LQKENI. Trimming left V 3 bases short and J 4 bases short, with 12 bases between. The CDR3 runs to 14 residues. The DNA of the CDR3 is TGTGCCAGCTCACCCCAAGGGATGGGCTATGGCTACACCTTC. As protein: CASSPQGMGYGYTF.

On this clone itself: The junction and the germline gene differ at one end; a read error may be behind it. The CDR3 loop reads CASRGPNSGRQGF. The CDR3 nucleotides read TGTGCCAGCAGGGGTCCCAACAGCGGGAGACAAGGGTTC. The rearrangement links TRBV2 to TRBJ2-7; 8 bases fit TRBD2. CDR1 SNHLY and CDR2 FYNNEI come from the germline V gene. The CDR3 consists of 13 residues.

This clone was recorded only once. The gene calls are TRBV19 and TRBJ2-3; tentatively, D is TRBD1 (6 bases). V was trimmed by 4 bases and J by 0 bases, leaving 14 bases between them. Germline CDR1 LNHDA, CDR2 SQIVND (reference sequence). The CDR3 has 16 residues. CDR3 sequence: CASSSPTGRSTDTQYF. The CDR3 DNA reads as TGTGCCAGTAGTAGCCCGACAGGTCGGAGCACAGATACGCAGTATTTT.

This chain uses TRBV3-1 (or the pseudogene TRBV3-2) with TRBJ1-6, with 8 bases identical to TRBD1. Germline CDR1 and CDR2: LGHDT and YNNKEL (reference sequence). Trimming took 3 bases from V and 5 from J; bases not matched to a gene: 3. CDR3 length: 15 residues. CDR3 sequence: CASSHGQGNNSPLHF. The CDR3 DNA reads TGTGCCAGCAGCCACGGACAGGGCAATAATTCACCCCTCCACTTT.

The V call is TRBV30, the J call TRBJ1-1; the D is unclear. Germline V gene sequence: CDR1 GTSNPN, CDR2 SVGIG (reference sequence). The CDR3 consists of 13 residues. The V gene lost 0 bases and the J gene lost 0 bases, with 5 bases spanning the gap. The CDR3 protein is CAWSVDLNTEAFF. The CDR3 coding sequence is TGTGCCTGGAGTGTGGACCTGAACACTGAAGCTTTCTTT.

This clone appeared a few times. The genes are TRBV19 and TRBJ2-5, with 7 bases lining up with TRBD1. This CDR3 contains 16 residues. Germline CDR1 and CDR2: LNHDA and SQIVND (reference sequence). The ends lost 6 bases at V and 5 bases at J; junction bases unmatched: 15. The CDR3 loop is CASRGGRGSYLETQYF. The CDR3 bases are TGTGCCAGTAGAGGGGGCAGAGGGAGTTATCTGGAGACCCAGTACTTC.